The 28 T cell receptor beta chains below were found in one sample sequenced in a study of shared clonotypes between healthy human individuals (dated by TCRdb to about 2020). Libraries were built with the immunoSEQ multiplex PCR assay. TCRdb retrieved this table from immuneACCESS and kept in-frame rearrangements only. Not all clones are present; in checked studies, unresolved V genes account for under half, and no reason is known for the remainder. This sample is represented by about 1.5 million clones; about 98% of them were singletons. The ten top clones hold about 0.42% of the sample. Sample: naive CD4+ T cells sorted from blood. Per the publication, the cell subset or site label means: CD45RA+ positively selected. The receptors stem from a man aged 25 to 45 in good health.

The rearrangement joins TRBV19 to TRBJ1-1; D unclear. CDR3 length: 14 amino acids. V lost 6 bases and J 4 bases, leaving 15 bases between the germline ends. Germline CDR1 reads LNHDA; CDR2 reads SQIVND (reference sequence). Here the CDR3 reads CASSRTAGITEAFF. The CDR3 DNA sequence: TGTGCCAGTAGCCGGACGGCGGGGATCACTGAAGCTTTCTTT.

The chain joins TRBV10-3 to TRBJ1-5; D is possibly TRBD1 (5 bases). CDR3 length: 13 residues. CDR1 ENHRY and CDR2 SYGVKD come from the germline V gene. V lost 6 bases to trimming and J lost 6 bases, with 12 bases between them. This chain's CDR3 is CAIRDDRFQPQHF. The CDR3 nucleotides are TGTGCCATCAGAGACGACAGATTTCAGCCCCAGCATTTT.

The CDR3: CASSSGLAGIGEQYF. The CDR3 DNA follows: TGTGCCAGCAGCTCAGGACTAGCGGGAATAGGCGAGCAGTACTTC. V usage is TRBV11-3 and J usage is TRBJ2-7, with 12 bases fitting TRBD2. V gave up 4 bases and J gave up 6 bases; unmatched junction bases: 7. This CDR3 has 15 residues. Germline-derived CDR1 and CDR2 are SGHNT and YENEEA.

The table lists this clone with a count of one. The rearrangement joins TRBV18 to TRBJ2-1; 10 bases agree with TRBD1. The CDR3 is 15 amino acids. The germline V gene encodes CDR1 KGHSH and CDR2 LQKENI. V trimming: 3 bases; J trimming: 4 bases; junction bases outside the gene matches: 3. This CDR3 is CASSPGQGIYNEQFF. CDR3 DNA: TGTGCCAGCTCACCGGGACAGGGGATTTACAATGAGCAGTTCTTC.

The gene calls are TRBV5-1 and TRBJ2-3, with TRBD1 matching 7 bases. J was trimmed by 2 bases and V by 4 bases; bases with no gene match: 7. The length of the CDR3 is 15 residues. Looked up from germline, CDR1 is SGHRS and CDR2 is YFSETQ. The CDR3 sequence: CASSPGQVFTDTQYF. The DNA of the CDR3 is TGCGCCAGCAGCCCAGGACAGGTTTTCACAGATACGCAGTATTTT.

The genes are TRBV28 and TRBJ1-1; D remains ambiguous. Germline V gives CDR1 MDHEN, CDR2 SYDVKM. The CDR3 sequence is 13 residues long. V dropped 4 bases and J dropped 0 bases, with 6 bases sitting between them. Here the CDR3 DNA reads TGTGCCAGCAGTTCCGGGCTGAACACTGAAGCTTTCTTT. Amino acids: CASSSGLNTEAFF.

The chain carries TRBV28 and TRBJ2-1; a weak D match, TRBD2 (6 bases). Germline loops: CDR1 MDHEN, CDR2 SYDVKM. The CDR3 extends over 13 amino acids. The V end was cut by 1 base, the J end by 12 bases, with 13 bases between. The CDR3 nucleotides are TGTGCCAGCAGTTTATTACTAGCTGGGTCGCAGTTCTTC. Translated: CASSLLLAGSQFF.

The CDR3 nucleotides are TGTGCCAGCAGCGTCGGACAGGGGTCTCAGCAGTACTTC. Its translation is CASSVGQGSQQYF. This rearrangement joins TRBV11-3 to TRBJ2-7; the match to TRBD1 covers 9 bases. V gave up 5 bases and J gave up 8 bases; unmatched junction bases: 7. The CDR3 length is 13 residues. Looked up from germline, CDR1 is SGHNT and CDR2 is YENEEA. Together with reference TRBV11-3 and TRBJ2-7, the CDR3 gives the full variable domain: EAGVVQSPRYKIIEKKQPVAFWCNPISGHNTLYWYLQNLGQGPELLIRYENEEAVDDSQLPKDRFSAERLKGVDSTLKIQPAELGDSAVYLCASSVGQGSQQYFGPGTRLTVT.

This rearrangement joins TRBV4-1 to TRBJ2-1; 10 positions match TRBD2. CDR1 is MGHRA and CDR2 is YSYEKL in the germline V gene. The CDR3 sequence is 15 residues long. J was trimmed by 15 bases and V by 0 bases; bases with no gene match: 11. In DNA, the CDR3 is TGCGCCAGCAGCCAAGAGGAACTAGCGGGGACCGTTCGGTTCTTC. Its translation is CASSQEELAGTVRFF.

The chain employs TRBV5-5 and TRBJ2-1, with D maybe TRBD1 (6 bases). V lost 7 bases and J lost 8, with 16 bases in between. The CDR3 is made up of 13 amino acids. Germline CDR1 reads SGHKS; CDR2 reads YYEKEE (reference sequence). CDR3 nucleotides: TGTGCCAGCTCCCGGACAGAATTGGATGAGCAGTTCTTC. It is translated as CASSRTELDEQFF. Together with reference TRBV5-5 and TRBJ2-1, the CDR3 gives the full variable domain: DAGVTQSPTHLIKTRGQQVTLRCSPISGHKSVSWYQQVLGQGPQFIFQYYEKEERGRGNFPDRFSARQFPNYSSELNVNALLLGDSALYLCASSRTELDEQFFGPGTRLTVL.

J is TRBJ2-2 and V is TRBV25-1; TRBD2 might be the D (6 bases). CDR1 and CDR2 (germline): MGHDK, SYGVNS. V lost 4 bases to trimming and J lost 7 bases, with 16 bases between them. This CDR3 is built from 15 residues. CDR3 region: CASSAPAGRSGELFF. CDR3 coding DNA: TGTGCCAGCAGTGCCCCGGCGGGGAGAAGCGGGGAGCTGTTTTTT.

This clone has a single count. The chain is built from TRBV5-1 and TRBJ2-7; D is uncertain. Trimming removed 0 bases at V and 7 bases at J, with 11 bases between. Germline values: CDR1 SGHRS, CDR2 YFSETQ. The CDR3 contains 13 residues. The chain's CDR3 is CASSLASGREQYF. The CDR3 DNA reads as TGCGCCAGCAGCTTGGCATCCGGCAGGGAGCAGTACTTC.

This clone was found once. The V and J genes are TRBV18 and TRBJ2-1; no clear D. CDR1 is KGHSH and CDR2 is LQKENI in the germline V gene. The CDR3 consists of 12 residues. V was pared by 6 bases and J by 6 bases, with 9 bases between. The CDR3 is CASSPPSNEQFF. DNA for the CDR3: TGTGCCAGCTCCCCCCCCTCCAATGAGCAGTTCTTC.

This clone was recorded once. This rearrangement joins TRBV4-1 to TRBJ2-1; D not resolved. This CDR3 has 11 amino acids. Trimming left V 1 base short and J 8 bases short, with 3 bases between. From germline, CDR1 is MGHRA and CDR2 YSYEKL. In DNA form, the CDR3 reads TGCGCCAGCAGCCAAGCCCATGAGCAGTTCTTC. As protein: CASSQAHEQFF.

This rearrangement joins TRBV6-5 to TRBJ1-1; unclear D gene. Between the trimmed V and J ends, which lost 8 bases and 0 bases, there was a span of 13 bases. CDR3 length: 14 residues. The germline CDR1 and CDR2 sequences are MNHEY and SVGAGI. CDR3 nucleotides: TGTGCCAGCCACTCGGTACAGCTGAACACTGAAGCTTTCTTT. It translates to CASHSVQLNTEAFF.

This clone was picked up one time. This rearrangement joins TRBV28 to TRBJ1-5; D is possibly TRBD1 (6 bases). V lost 1 base, J lost 6 bases, and 16 bases lay in between. Germline CDR1 is MDHEN and CDR2 is SYDVKM. This CDR3 spans 16 amino acids. CDR3 loop: CASSLSGALRGQPQHF. In nucleotides, the CDR3 is TGTGCCAGCAGTTTATCGGGGGCCCTTAGAGGTCAGCCCCAGCATTTT.

J is TRBJ2-5 and V is TRBV27; no definite D call. V was shortened by 0 bases and J by 4 bases, with 6 bases between the two germline ends. Germline V gives CDR1 MNHEY, CDR2 SMNVEV (reference sequence). This CDR3 is built from 13 residues. As DNA, the CDR3 is TGTGCCAGCAGTTTATCCATGGGAGAGACCCAGTACTTC. Its protein product is CASSLSMGETQYF.

This chain connects TRBV28 to TRBJ1-5; D is undetermined. Trimming cost V 4 bases and J 11 bases, with 9 bases left between them. CDR3 size: 11 residues. CDR1 is MDHEN, CDR2 SYDVKM, per germline. The CDR3 DNA follows: TGTGCCAGCAGTTCGTGGCCAGCCCAGCATTTT. Amino acid sequence: CASSSWPAQHF.

V usage is TRBV2 and J usage is TRBJ2-1; TRBD2 is a possible D gene (6 bases). V dropped 6 bases and J dropped 2 bases, with 14 bases sitting between them. Germline lookup yields CDR1 SNHLY and CDR2 FYNNEI. This CDR3 contains 15 residues. Here the CDR3 reads CASSPGTGAYNEQFF. In DNA, the CDR3 is TGTGCCAGCAGCCCCGGGACTGGAGCCTACAATGAGCAGTTCTTC.

The genes are TRBV6-5 and TRBJ1-3; maybe TRBD1 (6 bases). Trimming pared 4 bases from V and 0 bases from J, leaving 10 bases between. This CDR3 region has 15 residues. The germline V gene encodes CDR1 MNHEY and CDR2 SVGAGI. The CDR3 DNA reads TGTGCCAGCAGTTCCACAGGGAGCTCTGGAAACACCATATATTTT. Encoded protein: CASSSTGSSGNTIYF.

This clone showed up just once. The rearrangement joins TRBV11-2 to TRBJ2-7, with 13 bases fitting TRBD2. CDR3 length equals 15 residues. Per the germline V gene, CDR1 is SGHAT and CDR2 is FQNNGV. J gave up 5 bases and V 7 bases, and 8 bases lay outside the gene matches. The chain's CDR3 is CASIGRGLAGNEQYF. CDR3 sequence (DNA): TGTGCCAGCATCGGCAGGGGACTAGCGGGAAACGAGCAGTACTTC.

Concerning this clone itself: This sample includes further DNA sequences coding for the same CDR3. This chain connects TRBV30 to TRBJ1-5; 8 bases match TRBD1. Germline lookup yields CDR1 GTSNPN and CDR2 SVGIG (reference sequence). After removal of 1 base from V and 2 bases from J, the junction contained 1 base not matched to a gene. This CDR3 comprises 14 residues. CDR3 in DNA: TGTGCCTGGAGTGCGGGACAGGGCAATCAGCCCCAGCATTTT. Residues: CAWSAGQGNQPQHF. The variable domain in full, with the rest retrieved from reference TRBV30 and TRBJ1-5, is SQTIHQWPATLVQPVGSPLSLECTVEGTSNPNLYWYRQAAGRGLQLLFYSVGIGQISSEVPQNLSASRPQDRQFILSSKKLLLSDSGFYLCAWSAGQGNQPQHFGDGTRLSIL.

This chain links TRBV18 with TRBJ2-7; D call uncertain. The V gene's germline CDR1 is KGHSH and CDR2 LQKENI. The CDR3 length is 14 residues. Between the trimmed V and J ends, which lost 2 bases and 0 bases, there was a span of 8 bases. The CDR3 region has the DNA TGTGCCAGCTCACCAACGCAGACCTCCTACGAGCAGTACTTC. Its translation: CASSPTQTSYEQYF.

This chain joins TRBV10-2 and TRBJ2-2, with 7 nucleotides matching TRBD2. CDR3 length: 16 residues. V shed 6 bases, J shed 1 base, and the junction held 8 bases outside the gene matches. Per the germline V gene, CDR1 is WSHSY and CDR2 is SAAADI. CDR3 nucleotide sequence: TGCGCCAGCAGGATCGTCGGGGGGTTGAACACCGGGGAGCTGTTTTTT. Translated, it gives CASRIVGGLNTGELFF.

The count of this clone is one. The CDR3 coding sequence is TGTGCCAGCAGTGGGGGACTAGCGGGAAGCGGCCTCCAAGAGACCCAGTACTTC. This sequence encodes CASSGGLAGSGLQETQYF. The rearrangement uses TRBV6-1 and TRBJ2-5; 13 nucleotides match TRBD2. The V and J ends lost 4 bases and 1 base, in that order; junction bases with no gene match: 9. The germline gives CDR1 MNHNS, CDR2 SASEGT. There are 18 residues in the CDR3.

The chain uses TRBV5-4 and TRBJ1-3; D may be TRBD1 (6 bases). V dropped 5 bases and J dropped 0 bases, with 12 bases sitting between them. This CDR3 comprises 15 residues. Germline V gene sequence: CDR1 SGHNT, CDR2 YYREEE (reference sequence). The CDR3 reads CASSRGQHSGNTIYF. The CDR3 DNA reads TGTGCCAGCAGTCGAGGACAGCACTCTGGAAACACCATATATTTT. The full variable domain, rest sourced from reference TRBV5-4 and TRBJ1-3, is ETGVTQSPTHLIKTRGQQVTLRCSSQSGHNTVSWYQQALGQGPQFIFQYYREEENGRGNFPPRFSGLQFPNYSSELNVNALELDDSALYLCASSRGQHSGNTIYFGEGSWLTVV.

The chain recombines TRBV7-9 with TRBJ2-1, with D possibly being TRBD1 or TRBD2 (6 bases each). CDR3 size: 16 residues. Trimming left V 4 bases short and J 5 bases short, with 18 bases between. Germline CDR1 SEHNR, CDR2 FQNEAQ (reference sequence). DNA of the CDR3: TGTGCCAGCAGCTATAAGGGGGAGGACGGGAACAATGAGCAGTTCTTC. Translating it yields CASSYKGEDGNNEQFF.

This CDR3 reads CASRTTGSGYNEQFF. The CDR3, as DNA: TGTGCCAGCAGGACAACAGGGAGCGGCTACAATGAGCAGTTCTTC. V and J are TRBV6-5 and TRBJ2-1; D is perhaps TRBD1 (6 bases). The CDR3 covers 15 residues. Germline CDR1 is MNHEY and CDR2 is SVGAGI. Trimming removed 6 bases from V and 3 bases from J, with 15 bases in between.